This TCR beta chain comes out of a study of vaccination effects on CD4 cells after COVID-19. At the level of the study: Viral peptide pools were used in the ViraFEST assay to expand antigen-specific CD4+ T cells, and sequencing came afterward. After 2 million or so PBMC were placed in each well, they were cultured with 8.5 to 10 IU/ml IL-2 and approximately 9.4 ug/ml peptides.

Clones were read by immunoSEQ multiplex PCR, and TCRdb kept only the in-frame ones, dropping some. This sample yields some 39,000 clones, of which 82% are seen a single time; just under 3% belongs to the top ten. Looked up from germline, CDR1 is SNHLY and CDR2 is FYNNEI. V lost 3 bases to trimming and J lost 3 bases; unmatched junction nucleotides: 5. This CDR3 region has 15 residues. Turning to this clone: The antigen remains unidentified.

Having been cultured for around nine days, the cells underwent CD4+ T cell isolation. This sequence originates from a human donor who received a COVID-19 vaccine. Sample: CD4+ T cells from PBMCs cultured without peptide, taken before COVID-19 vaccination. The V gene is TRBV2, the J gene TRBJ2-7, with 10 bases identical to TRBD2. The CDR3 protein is CASSEGQRGGYEQYV. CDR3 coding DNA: TGTGCCAGCAGTGAGGGGCAGCGGGGGGGCTACGAGCAGTACGTC.